The 15 T cell receptor beta chains presented below share a single source sample, sequenced in a study of blood T cell repertoires in COVID-19. The repertoire was sequenced with immunoSEQ multiplex PCR; TCRdb's copy has only in-frame clones and lacks some. The sample comprises about 74,000 clones, about nine tenths of which are singletons, and roughly 28% rests with the top ten. The sample comprised peripheral blood. The source is a woman aged 80 or over with active or convalescent COVID-19.

Points on this clone: The junction and the germline gene differ at one end; a read error may be behind it. This specimen includes other DNA sequences encoding the same CDR3. The V gene is TRBV25-1, the J gene TRBJ1-2; D gene uncertain. The CDR3 is 13 amino acids. The germline V gene has CDR1 MGHDK and CDR2 SYGVNS. The CDR3 bases are TGTGCTAGCAGCCGCGGGTGGGGCTATGGCTACACCTTC. Translated, it gives CASSRGWGYGYTF.

In its sample, this clone was seen once. The chain is built from TRBV20-1 and TRBJ2-3; D is unresolved. The germline gives CDR1 DFQATT, CDR2 SNEGSKA (reference sequence). The ends were cut back, 3 bases at V and 2 bases at J, with 12 bases in the middle. This CDR3 has 14 amino acids. Here the CDR3 DNA reads TGCAGTGCTAGTCCCGGGTTCCACACAGATACGCAGTATTTT. Protein sequence: CSASPGFHTDTQYF.

J is TRBJ1-2 and V is TRBV28; tentatively, D is TRBD1 (6 bases). Germline loops: CDR1 MDHEN, CDR2 SYDVKM. The CDR3 totals 14 residues. With 6 bases removed from V and 8 bases from J, the gap between germline ends came to 19 bases. CDR3: CASRTGQYPLGYTF. The CDR3 nucleotides read TGTGCCAGCAGGACCGGACAGTACCCCTTGGGCTACACCTTC.

The chain employs TRBV5-1 and TRBJ2-2; TRBD2 is a possible D gene (5 bases). Germline CDR1 and CDR2: SGHRS and YFSETQ. The CDR3 covers 14 residues. The V gene lost 4 bases and the J gene lost 4 bases, with 11 bases spanning the gap. Here the CDR3 DNA reads TGCGCCAGCAGCGTAGGACTGACCACCGGGGAGCTGTTTTTT. This translates into CASSVGLTTGELFF.

In this sample, this clone turned up a few times. The chain links TRBV3-1 (or the pseudogene TRBV3-2) to TRBJ1-1; 9 bases are shared with TRBD1. Trimming took 1 base from V and 3 from J; bases not matched to a gene: 3. Germline V gene lookup returns CDR1 LGHDT and CDR2 YNNKEL (reference sequence). CDR3 length: 15 residues. The CDR3 DNA reads TGTGCCAGCAGCCAAGGAGACAGGGGGTACACTGAAGCTTTCTTT. Protein: CASSQGDRGYTEAFF.

The J gene is TRBJ1-6, the V gene TRBV10-2; TRBD1 is a possible D gene (5 bases). CDR1 is WSHSY, CDR2 SAAADI, per germline. V gave up 4 bases and J gave up 12 bases, with 13 bases separating them. This CDR3 is 13 amino acids long. The CDR3 bases are TGCGCCAGCAGTGCTGTTGTCAGGGAACCCCTCCACTTT. Translation: CASSAVVREPLHF.

The chain uses TRBV19 and TRBJ2-3; D is undetermined. The V and J ends lost 3 bases and 1 base respectively, with 8 bases between them. CDR1 is LNHDA and CDR2 is SQIVND in the germline V gene (reference sequence). CDR3 length: 14 amino acids. Here the CDR3 DNA reads TGTGCCAGTAGTATTGCGCTGGGCACAGATACGCAGTATTTT. The encoded protein is CASSIALGTDTQYF. The variable domain in full, completed from reference TRBV19 and TRBJ2-3, reads DGGITQSPKYLFRKEGQNVTLSCEQNLNHDAMYWYRQDPGQGLRLIYYSQIVNDFQKGDIAEGYSVSREKKESFPLTVTSAQKNPTAFYLCASSIALGTDTQYFGPGTRLTVL.

This chain joins TRBV2 and TRBJ1-5; D possibly corresponds to TRBD1 (6 bases). Germline V gene data show CDR1 as SNHLY and CDR2 as FYNNEI. The CDR3 covers 15 residues. V lost 5 bases and J 2 bases, leaving 13 bases between the germline ends. As DNA, the CDR3 is TGTGCCAGCAGTACAGGGTTGAGCGGCAATCAGCCCCAGCATTTT. Its protein is CASSTGLSGNQPQHF.

This chain uses TRBV11-2 with TRBJ2-4; 7 nucleotides line up with TRBD1. The CDR3 covers 17 residues. Unmatched junction bases numbered 9, after V lost 4 bases and J lost 0 bases. The V gene's germline CDR1 is SGHAT and CDR2 FQNNGV. In nucleotides, the CDR3 is TGTGCCAGCAGCTACGAGTTGGGGGACAGAGCCAAAAACATTCAGTACTTC. Encoded protein: CASSYELGDRAKNIQYF.

This chain connects TRBV6-5 to TRBJ2-5; TRBD1 matches 7 bases. Germline V gene sequence: CDR1 MNHEY, CDR2 SVGAGI. V shed 9 bases and J 1 base; nucleotides not matched to a gene: 5. The CDR3 is 13 amino acids. CDR3 in DNA: TGTGCCAGTGGGACAGTTTTCCAAGAGACCCAGTACTTC. Amino acids: CASGTVFQETQYF.

This chain connects TRBV19 to TRBJ2-2; 8 bases align to TRBD2. Germline-derived CDR1 and CDR2 are LNHDA and SQIVND (reference sequence). The CDR3 covers 15 residues. The J segment lost 6 bases and the V segment lost 6 bases, leaving 9 bases of the junction unmatched. DNA for the CDR3: TGTGCCAGTAGCTGGCTACAGCGGGGGTCCGGGGAGCTGTTTTTT. Its translation is CASSWLQRGSGELFF.

The chain recombines TRBV19 with TRBJ1-5, with 7 nucleotides matching TRBD1. Germline CDR1 is LNHDA and CDR2 is SQIVND (reference sequence). J gave up 6 bases and V 6 bases, and 14 bases lay outside the gene matches. CDR3 length: 16 residues. CDR3 in amino acids: CASSELQGLKVQPQHF. The CDR3 bases are TGTGCCAGTAGCGAATTACAGGGGCTGAAAGTTCAGCCCCAGCATTTT.

This clone appeared a single time. The genes are TRBV5-5 and TRBJ1-2; D unresolved. Germline-derived CDR1 and CDR2 are SGHKS and YYEKEE (reference sequence). V was shortened by 1 base and J by 0 bases, with 7 bases between the two germline ends. This CDR3 region has 14 residues. CDR3 protein: CASSLSLANYGYTF. For the CDR3, the DNA is TGTGCCAGCAGCTTGTCGCTAGCTAACTATGGCTACACCTTC.

This clone was detected once. The V call is TRBV6-1, the J call TRBJ2-7, with 8 bases that match TRBD2. CDR3 size: 14 residues. After removal of 1 base from V and 12 bases from J, the junction contained 11 bases not matched to a gene. Germline assignment: CDR1 MNHNS and CDR2 SASEGT. The CDR3 region is CASSEVAPGLGTYF. The DNA of the CDR3 is TGTGCCAGCAGTGAAGTTGCTCCGGGACTAGGAACGTACTTC.

The V call is TRBV2, the J call TRBJ2-1; 7 bases are shared with TRBD1. V shed 4 bases and J 5 bases; nucleotides not matched to a gene: 8. This CDR3 is 15 amino acids long. CDR1 is SNHLY, CDR2 FYNNEI, per germline. The CDR3 is CASSATGDPDNEQFF. CDR3 bases: TGTGCCAGCAGTGCCACAGGGGACCCTGACAATGAGCAGTTCTTC.